This TCR beta chain was obtained from a study of blood T cell repertoires in COVID-19. Seattle's enrolled individuals joined amid active infection and were then monitored longitudinally. Measured with immunoSEQ multiplex PCR; TCRdb has only the in-frame clones, and not every one. This repertoire shows about 160,000 clones, 75% to 85% found once; its top ten account for approximately 7.7%. V was shortened by 7 bases and J by 2 bases, with 20 bases between the two germline ends. The germline CDR1 and CDR2 sequences are LNHDA and SQIVND (reference sequence). CDR3 length: 17 residues. V gene TRBV19 combines with J gene TRBJ1-4; TRBD1 is a possible D gene (6 bases). The sequence was obtained from an older woman with COVID-19, enrolled during active disease. Sequencing was carried out using peripheral blood. The CDR3 DNA follows: TGTGCCAGTACCCCCAACGCAGGGGTTCGGACTAATGAAAAACTGTTTTTT. Translation: CASTPNAGVRTNEKLFF.